This T cell receptor beta chain was identified during a study of vaccination effects on CD4 cells after COVID-19. As to this clone: Its target is not known.

General observations from the study: Convalescent patients numbered few in the study; early post-infection timepoints were missing entirely. Infection-derived and vaccine-derived clones contracted markedly late after vaccination.

The CDR3 is 16 amino acids. Trimming cost V 1 base and J 5 bases; bases outside gene matches: 9. Germline loops: CDR1 MGHDK, CDR2 SYGVNS. After expansion with viral peptide pools in the ViraFEST assay, antigen-specific CD4+ T cells were sequenced. CD4+ T cells were isolated after less than 13 days of culture. The cohort was immunized with two doses of either the BNT162b2 or mRNA-1273 vaccine. TCRdb keeps only in-frame clones here, not all; method: immunoSEQ multiplex PCR. The data contain approximately 30,000 clones, about 83% of them singletons. The sample here was CD4+ T cells from PBMCs cultured with HCoV-NL63 spike peptides, taken after COVID-19 vaccination. The clonotype originates from a human donor who received a COVID-19 vaccine. Some clones in this sample may be carry-over from other donors' samples. The rearrangement joins TRBV25-1 to TRBJ2-5, with 8 bases fitting TRBD1. The CDR3 protein is CASSELWTGMVETQYF. The CDR3 DNA sequence: TGTGCCAGCAGTGAATTATGGACAGGGATGGTTGAGACCCAGTACTTC.